These 17 T cell receptor beta chains were sequenced from one sample in a study of shared T cell receptors in the human thymus (dated by TCRdb to about 2021). The library was built by means of the immunoSEQ multiplex PCR assay. Imported from immuneACCESS, the table was reduced by TCRdb to in-frame sequences with V and J called. These copies leave out some clones; in studies compared against another copy, an unresolved V gene accounts for under half, and the cause of the remainder is not known. The sample table contains 700,000 or so clones; only one count was recorded for approximately 83% of them. Around 0.01% of the sample is in the top ten clones. These records were also assigned to another study, of human thymus T cells.

Sequencing was done on a sample of thymocytes. The source is a girl under two years old with a congenital heart defect. Donor details come from another sample of the same person, matched by shared clones.

The V and J genes are TRBV15 and TRBJ1-6; TRBD1 agrees at 9 bases. The junction had 7 bases not matched to a gene; V was cut back by 0 bases and J by 7 bases. CDR1 and CDR2 from the germline V gene are LNHNV and YYDKDF (reference sequence). The CDR3 is made up of 17 amino acids. CDR3 in amino acids: CATSRDNGTGLNSPLHF. The CDR3 DNA reads TGTGCCACCAGCAGAGACAACGGGACAGGGCTGAATTCACCCCTCCACTTT.

This clone was detected only a few times. The chain is built from TRBV29-1 and TRBJ2-7; unclear D gene. The germline V and J ends were trimmed by 4 bases and 5 bases, with 12 bases remaining between them. In germline, CDR1 is SQVTM, CDR2 ANQGSEA. The CDR3 length is 12 residues. The CDR3 reads CSVADLYHEQYF. CDR3 DNA sequence: TGCAGCGTTGCAGACCTATACCACGAGCAGTACTTC.

This chain connects TRBV7-9 to TRBJ1-5, with 9 bases that match TRBD1. The V and J ends lost 1 base and 4 bases, in that order; junction bases with no gene match: 2. The CDR3 extends over 15 amino acids. CDR1 is SEHNR and CDR2 is FQNEAQ in the germline V gene (reference sequence). CDR3 bases: TGTGCCAGCAGCTTAGGGGACAGGGTGAATCAGCCCCAGCATTTT. Its protein product is CASSLGDRVNQPQHF. Full variable domain (remainder filled in from reference TRBV7-9 and TRBJ1-5): DTGVSQNPRHKITKRGQNVTFRCDPISEHNRLYWYRQTLGQGPEFLTYFQNEAQLEKSRLLSDRFSAERPKGSFSTLEIQRTEQGDSAMYLCASSLGDRVNQPQHFGDGTRLSIL.

This chain uses TRBV30 with TRBJ1-5; D unclear. Trimming took 2 bases from V and 5 from J, leaving 19 bases between them. The V gene's germline CDR1 is GTSNPN and CDR2 SVGIG (reference sequence). The CDR3 runs 16 residues. CDR3 amino acids: CAWSSRIPGRHQPQHF. In nucleotides, the CDR3 is TGTGCCTGGAGTTCGCGCATACCCGGGAGGCATCAGCCCCAGCATTTT.

This chain links TRBV5-1 with TRBJ2-1; TRBD1 matches at 7 bases. The V and J ends lost 3 bases and 6 bases, in that order; junction bases with no gene match: 12. The CDR3 covers 16 residues. Germline V gives CDR1 SGHRS, CDR2 YFSETQ. CDR3 coding DNA: TGCGCCAGCAGCTCCCGAACAGGGGTTCACTTCAATGAGCAGTTCTTC. The encoded protein is CASSSRTGVHFNEQFF.

This clone showed up just once. The CDR3 spells CASSFPKVRRGPLNYGYTF. As DNA, the CDR3 is TGTGCCAGCAGTTTCCCCAAAGTGCGCAGGGGCCCTCTTAACTATGGCTACACCTTC. The chain employs TRBV28 and TRBJ1-2; weak D call: TRBD1 (6 bases). CDR1 MDHEN and CDR2 SYDVKM come from the germline V gene. The CDR3 consists of 19 residues. Trimming removed 3 bases from V and 1 base from J, with 24 bases in between.

V is TRBV28 and J is TRBJ2-1, with 8 nucleotides matching TRBD2. V was pared by 11 bases and J by 3 bases, with 9 bases of the junction left unmatched. The CDR3 covers 14 residues. The germline V gene has CDR1 MDHEN and CDR2 SYDVKM. CDR3 loop: CAGKSGGDYNEQFF. The CDR3 DNA reads TGTGCCGGCAAGTCGGGGGGGGACTACAATGAGCAGTTCTTC.

In its sample, this clone was seen a few times. The chain recombines TRBV7-2 with TRBJ2-1, with a weak D call TRBD1 (6 bases). Trimming took off 5 bases at V and 1 base at J, with 15 bases between the two ends. The germline CDR1 and CDR2 sequences are SGHTA and FQGNSA. CDR3 size: 16 residues. The CDR3 region has the DNA TGTGCCAGCAGCCCCCCCCACAGGGTGTCCTACAATGAGCAGTTCTTC. The encoded protein is CASSPPHRVSYNEQFF. Full variable domain (outside the CDR3, taken from reference TRBV7-2 and TRBJ2-1): GAGVSQSPSNKVTEKGKDVELRCDPISGHTALYWYRQSLGQGLEFLIYFQGNSAPDKSGLPSDRFSAERTGGSVSTLTIQRTQQEDSAVYLCASSPPHRVSYNEQFFGPGTRLTVL.

The chain couples TRBV9 to TRBJ2-1; 14 bases align to TRBD2. CDR3 size: 22 residues. Germline lookup yields CDR1 SGDLS and CDR2 YYNGEE. Trimming at V came to 3 bases and at J to 0 bases, leaving 17 bases not matched to a gene. CDR3 coding DNA: TGTGCCAGCAGCGGAGCGACTAGCGGGGGGGGCCCTTTCTCCTCCTCCTACAATGAGCAGTTCTTC. Encoded protein: CASSGATSGGGPFSSSYNEQFF. The whole variable domain, remainder taken from reference TRBV9 and TRBJ2-1, is DSGVTQTPKHLITATGQRVTLRCSPRSGDLSVYWYQQSLDQGLQFLIQYYNGEERAKGNILERFSAQQFPDLHSELNLSSLELGDSALYFCASSGATSGGGPFSSSYNEQFFGPGTRLTVL.

The gene calls are TRBV5-1 and TRBJ2-3; maybe TRBD2 (5 bases). CDR3 length: 16 residues. Deletions cut 0 bases from V and 0 bases from J, with 11 bases between. Germline assignment: CDR1 SGHRS and CDR2 YFSETQ. In nucleotides, the CDR3 is TGCGCCAGCAGCTTGGCAGCGGTCGCTAGCACAGATACGCAGTATTTT. Protein product: CASSLAAVASTDTQYF.

The chain combines TRBV19 with TRBJ2-2; TRBD2 matches 12 bases. Germline CDR1 is LNHDA and CDR2 is SQIVND (reference sequence). V was pared by 3 bases and J by 10 bases, with 9 bases of the junction left unmatched. CDR3 size: 16 residues. The CDR3 here is CASSIKLAGGVEELFF. In DNA, the CDR3 is TGTGCCAGTAGTATTAAACTAGCGGGGGGAGTGGAGGAGCTGTTTTTT.

This clone was counted only a few times. This chain connects TRBV7-9 to TRBJ2-7; D perhaps matches TRBD1 (6 bases). In germline, CDR1 is SEHNR, CDR2 FQNEAQ (reference sequence). This CDR3 is built from 18 residues. Trimming shortened V by 5 bases and J by 8 bases, and 31 bases separated the two germline ends. CDR3: CASSPGQKGGIRSNKQYF. CDR3 nucleotide sequence: TGTGCCAGCAGCCCCGGGCAGAAAGGGGGAATCCGCTCCAATAAGCAGTACTTC. The whole variable domain, remainder taken from reference TRBV7-9 and TRBJ2-7, is DTGVSQNPRHKITKRGQNVTFRCDPISEHNRLYWYRQTLGQGPEFLTYFQNEAQLEKSRLLSDRFSAERPKGSFSTLEIQRTEQGDSAMYLCASSPGQKGGIRSNKQYFGPGTRLTVT.

The chain carries TRBV28 and TRBJ2-7, with 14 nucleotides matching TRBD2. Germline CDR1 is MDHEN and CDR2 is SYDVKM. V was clipped by 3 bases and J by 1 base; unmatched bases: 17. The CDR3 loop spans 21 amino acids. CDR3 bases: TGTGCCAGCAGTTTCTCCCCTACCGGGACTAGCGGGGGTCTACCTTCCTACGAGCAGTACTTC. Amino acids: CASSFSPTGTSGGLPSYEQYF.

The chain recombines TRBV9 with TRBJ2-2; 14 nucleotides align to TRBD2. The CDR3 totals 19 residues. CDR1 and CDR2 from the germline V gene are SGDLS and YYNGEE. Unmatched junction bases numbered 8, after V lost 0 bases and J lost 4 bases. For the CDR3, the DNA is TGTGCCAGCAGCGTAGTAGACGGACTAGCGGGGGGTGGCACCGGGGAGCTGTTTTTT. Translation: CASSVVDGLAGGGTGELFF.

V and J are TRBV4-1 and TRBJ1-2; 9 bases are a match to TRBD1. Trimming cost V 0 bases and J 3 bases; bases outside gene matches: 5. Germline V lookup: CDR1 MGHRA, CDR2 YSYEKL. The CDR3 consists of 16 residues. CDR3 residues: CASSQDRDRAHYGYTF. CDR3 sequence (DNA): TGCGCCAGCAGCCAAGATCGGGACAGGGCTCACTATGGCTACACCTTC.

The CDR3 loop reads CASSQDKASGGSNEQYF. In nucleotides, the CDR3 is TGTGCCAGCAGCCAAGATAAGGCTAGCGGGGGTTCTAACGAGCAGTACTTC. The rearrangement joins TRBV14 to TRBJ2-7, with 10 nucleotides matching TRBD2. The CDR3 runs to 17 residues. The germline CDR1 and CDR2 sequences are SGHDN and FVKESK. Unmatched junction bases numbered 10, after V lost 0 bases and J lost 5 bases.

V usage is TRBV6-1 and J usage is TRBJ1-1; D uncertain. The germline V gene encodes CDR1 MNHNS and CDR2 SASEGT. V lost 4 bases to trimming and J lost 5 bases, with 11 bases between them. The CDR3 extends over 13 amino acids. CDR3 sequence (DNA): TGTGCCAGCAGTGTCCCTGGCGGGACTGAAGCTTTCTTT. This translates into CASSVPGGTEAFF.